The rows below give T cell receptor beta chains drawn from one sample of a study of beta chain features in type 1 diabetes. Some clones are missing from TCRdb's copy, which holds only in-frame ones; the method was immunoSEQ multiplex PCR. The sample has 680,000 or so clones, roughly a sixth seen once. What was sequenced was naive CD4+ T cells from blood. The source is a man aged 18 to 35 in good health. The CDR3 runs from the conserved cysteine through the conserved F or W. The D gene is left open where the match is weak. Clone size is given for some rows only: seen once, a few or many times, or a class if the clone is expanded.

V gene	clone size	D gene	J gene	CDR3 DNA	CDR3 protein
TRBV7-9	-	TRBD1	TRBJ1-1	TGTGCCAGCAGCTTAGACGACAGGGTGAACACTGAAGCTTTCTTT	CASSLDDRVNTEAFF
TRBV4-2	few	TRBD2	TRBJ2-1	TGTGCCAGCAGCCAAGCGGTAGGGACTAGCTCCGATGAGCAGTTCTTC	CASSQAVGTSSDEQFF
TRBV10-3	-	-	TRBJ2-5	TGTGCCATCAGTGAGTCTAACAGGGACCTCCAAGAGACCCAGTACTTC	CAISESNRDLQETQYF
TRBV4-2	-	TRBD2	TRBJ2-5	TGTGCCAGCAGCTTCACAGCGGGGGAGACCCAGTACTTC	CASSFTAGETQYF
TRBV9	few	TRBD2	TRBJ2-2	TGTGCCAGCAGGCCAGGGCGGAGCGGGAGCGTATACACCGGGGAGCTGTTTTTT	CASRPGRSGSVYTGELFF
TRBV27	-	TRBD2	TRBJ2-7	TGTGCCAGCAGTTTAATAAAGGCTAGCGGGGGGAACGAGCAGTACTTC	CASSLIKASGGNEQYF
TRBV6-4	few	-	TRBJ2-3	TGTGCCAGCGGGGCCGGAGATACGCAGTATTTT	CASGAGDTQYF
TRBV7-8	-	-	TRBJ1-5	TGTGCCAGCAGTCCCGGACAGATCAATCAGCCCCAGCATTTT	CASSPGQINQPQHF
TRBV29-1	-	-	TRBJ1-1	TGCAGCGTTGCTCTGGGGAGGACTGAAGCTTTCTTT	CSVALGRTEAFF
TRBV28	-	-	TRBJ1-2	TGTGCCAGCAGTCTGCGGGGGACGGGCGGCTACACCTTC	CASSLRGTGGYTF
TRBV5-4	-	TRBD1	TRBJ2-7	TGTGCCAGCAGCTTGGATGGGACAGGGTTTTTTGAGCAGTACTTC	CASSLDGTGFFEQYF
TRBV7-2	few	-	TRBJ1-2	TGTGCCAGCAGCTCGACGGCCTTAGGAGGCTACACCTTC	CASSSTALGGYTF
TRBV29-1	-	TRBD2	TRBJ2-2	TGCAGCGCCAGAGGACTAGCGGGGGAACGTGGCACCGGGGAGCTGTTTTTT	CSARGLAGERGTGELFF
TRBV7-9	-	TRBD2	TRBJ2-5	TGTGCCAGCAGCCCCCTGGGACTAGCGGGGGGGATGGTACAAGAGACCCAGTACTTC	CASSPLGLAGGMVQETQYF
TRBV5-4	few	TRBD1	TRBJ2-7	TGTGCCAGCAGCCCGGGCGGGACAGGGTATCTCGAGCAGTACTTC	CASSPGGTGYLEQYF
TRBV28	few	-	TRBJ2-1	TGTGCCAGCAGTTTTAGCAATGAGCAGTTCTTC	CASSFSNEQFF
TRBV5-1	-	-	TRBJ1-2	TGCGCCAGCAGCTTGACAGCTGACTATGGCTACACCTTC	CASSLTADYGYTF